The T cell receptor (beta chain) under discussion was sequenced for a study of early T cells in non-severe SARS-CoV-2 infection. TCRdb recomputed calls from the 5' RACE reads with MiXCR, one row per CDR3 protein. The sample consists of more than 85,000 distinct CDR3 sequences, around 12% of them appearing once. The table lists this clonotype with a few counts. Its antigen is as yet unknown. Study-wide points: Matching results from VDJdb favored anti-spike CD8 responses, leaving private and CD4 specificities undetected.

The V end was cut by 1 base, the J end by 5 bases, with 14 bases between. This CDR3 has 15 residues. Looked up from germline, CDR1 is LGHDT and CDR2 is YNNKEL (reference sequence). This receptor was obtained from an adult who was a healthcare worker with PCR-confirmed SARS-CoV-2 infection or an uninfected control (not recorded which). The rearrangement links TRBV3-1 to TRBJ1-1; D is ambiguous. Material: whole blood, obtained at baseline. For the CDR3, the DNA is TGTGCCAGCAGCCAAGTTTCGCAGAGGATGACTGAAGCTTTCTTT. It yields the protein CASSQVSQRMTEAFF.